This TCR beta chain was sequenced for a study of blood T cell repertoires in COVID-19. Produced via immunoSEQ multiplex PCR; TCRdb's table is partial and in-frame only. The data contain around 500,000 clones, around nine tenths of them singletons. The sample was PBMCs or T cells enriched from blood (not recorded which). This receptor was obtained from a woman aged 55 to 70 who had recovered from COVID-19.

The CDR3 spells CASSPCFFLRVGGDNEQFF. The CDR3 coding sequence is TGTGCCAGCTCACCATGTTTTTTTCTCAGGGTCGGTGGCGACAATGAGCAGTTCTTC. The chain employs TRBV18 and TRBJ2-1; the D gene is possibly TRBD1 (5 bases). In germline, CDR1 is KGHSH, CDR2 LQKENI. The V end was cut by 2 bases, the J end by 5 bases, with 25 bases between. The CDR3 runs to 19 residues. Using reference TRBV18 and TRBJ2-1 for the parts outside the CDR3, the full variable domain is NAGVMQNPRHLVRRRGQEARLRCSPMKGHSHVYWYRQLPEEGLKFMVYLQKENIIDESGMPKERFSAEFPKEGPSILRIQQVVRGDSAAYFCASSPCFFLRVGGDNEQFFGPGTRLTVL.